The 26 T cell receptor beta chains reported below all come from one sample, sequenced in a study of beta chain features in type 1 diabetes. Since all of the isolated RNA was reverse transcribed, expressed TCRB transcripts were what got sequenced. Repertoires were generated with immunoSEQ multiplex PCR, while TCRdb's copy carries only in-frame clones and drops some. The repertoire holds a few hundred thousand clones, with around 30% as singletons. Sequences were obtained from naive CD4+ T cells from blood. All receptors come from a man younger than 35 in good health.

This clone was detected only a few times. DNA of the CDR3: TGTGCCAGCAGCGTGGACAGGGCGAACACTGAAGCTTTCTTT. Amino acids: CASSVDRANTEAFF. The J gene is TRBJ1-1, the V gene TRBV7-2, with 8 nucleotides matching TRBD1. This CDR3 contains 14 residues. Trimming cost V 5 bases and J 1 base; bases outside gene matches: 3. Germline V CDR1 and CDR2: SGHTA, FQGNSA.

This clone is a singleton in its sample. The chain couples TRBV15 to TRBJ2-5, with 8 positions matching TRBD2. This CDR3 is built from 16 residues. V was clipped by 3 bases and J by 3 bases; unmatched bases: 9. Germline CDR1 and CDR2: LNHNV and YYDKDF (reference sequence). DNA for the CDR3: TGTGCCACCAGCAGTTCTCCCGTGACTAGCGAAGAGACCCAGTACTTC. It codes for CATSSSPVTSEETQYF.

This clone was seen just once. This chain links TRBV6-6 with TRBJ1-4; D is undetermined. Germline V CDR1 and CDR2: MNHNY, SVGAGI (reference sequence). The germline V and J ends were trimmed by 6 bases and 7 bases, with 15 bases remaining between them. The CDR3 is made up of 14 amino acids. The DNA of the CDR3 is TGTGCCAGCAGCCTCAGGACTTCGGGTGAAAAACTGTTTTTT. It translates to CASSLRTSGEKLFF.

This clone was observed a handful of times. V usage is TRBV29-1 and J usage is TRBJ2-3, with a weak D call TRBD1 (6 bases). V was shortened by 7 bases and J by 2 bases, with 16 bases between the two germline ends. Germline lookup yields CDR1 SQVTM and CDR2 ANQGSEA. The CDR3 length is 14 residues. CDR3 region: CSARAGATTDTQYF. CDR3 DNA: TGCAGCGCTCGGGCAGGGGCGACCACAGATACGCAGTATTTT.

V usage is TRBV28 and J usage is TRBJ2-7, with TRBD2 identical over 13 bases. The CDR3 is 15 amino acids. Germline lookup yields CDR1 MDHEN and CDR2 SYDVKM. Trimming took 6 bases from V and 3 from J; bases not matched to a gene: 5. The CDR3 reads CASRETSGRVYEQYF. The CDR3 region has the DNA TGTGCCAGCAGAGAAACTAGCGGGAGGGTCTACGAGCAGTACTTC.

This clone was counted once. This rearrangement joins TRBV7-3 to TRBJ2-4, with 7 bases lining up with TRBD1. The CDR3 extends over 13 amino acids. Trimming removed 5 bases from V and 8 bases from J; junction bases left unmatched: 6. Looked up from germline, CDR1 is SGHTA and CDR2 is FQGTGA. The CDR3 region has the DNA TGTGCCAGCAGCAAGACAGGGTTGGACATTCAGTACTTC. This codes for CASSKTGLDIQYF. Full variable domain (missing parts from reference TRBV7-3 and TRBJ2-4): GAGVSQTPSNKVTEKGKYVELRCDPISGHTALYWYRQSLGQGPEFLIYFQGTGAADDSGLPNDRFFAVRPEGSVSTLKIQRTERGDSAVYLCASSKTGLDIQYFGAGTRLSVL.

The chain employs TRBV15 and TRBJ2-7; D may be TRBD1 or TRBD2 (5 bases each). V was shortened by 0 bases and J by 2 bases, with 8 bases between the two germline ends. This CDR3 region has 14 residues. Germline V gene lookup returns CDR1 LNHNV and CDR2 YYDKDF (reference sequence). CDR3 region: CATSRDTGPYEQYF. The CDR3 region has the DNA TGTGCCACCAGCAGAGATACGGGGCCCTACGAGCAGTACTTC. The full variable domain, completed using reference TRBV15 and TRBJ2-7, is DAMVIQNPRYQVTQFGKPVTLSCSQTLNHNVMYWYQQKSSQAPKLLFHYYDKDFNNEADTPDNFQSRRPNTSFCFLDIRSPGLGDTAMYLCATSRDTGPYEQYFGPGTRLTVT.

This clone appeared a few times. In DNA, the CDR3 is TGTGCCATCAGCAGCACAGATACGCAGTATTTT. Its protein product is CAISSTDTQYF. The V and J genes are TRBV10-3 and TRBJ2-3; D gene unclear. Germline assignment: CDR1 ENHRY and CDR2 SYGVKD. The CDR3 totals 11 residues. The V gene lost 6 bases and the J gene lost 0 bases, with 1 base spanning the gap.

The rearrangement joins TRBV10-3 to TRBJ2-7; weak D call: TRBD1 (8 bases). The CDR3 spans 14 residues. Germline lookup yields CDR1 ENHRY and CDR2 SYGVKD. Trimming removed 9 bases from V and 1 base from J, with 16 bases in between. CDR3 bases: TGTGCCATAGCGGGACAGGATAAATCCTACGAGCAGTACTTC. It encodes CAIAGQDKSYEQYF.

This clone was counted a few times. The V call is TRBV10-3, the J call TRBJ1-5, with D uncertain. Germline CDR1 reads ENHRY; CDR2 reads SYGVKD. The CDR3 runs to 13 residues. Trimming removed 8 bases from V and 4 bases from J, with 12 bases in between. The DNA of the CDR3 is TGTGCCATCGGGCCAGTCCGGAATCAGCCCCAGCATTTT. Its translation: CAIGPVRNQPQHF.

This clone was detected only a few times. The chain has TRBV30 and TRBJ1-2; the match to TRBD1 covers 7 bases. The CDR3 runs 13 residues. The germline gives CDR1 GTSNPN, CDR2 SVGIG (reference sequence). J was trimmed by 4 bases and V by 3 bases; bases with no gene match: 5. The CDR3 spells CAWSAGGGYGYTF. The CDR3 bases are TGTGCCTGGAGCGCAGGGGGTGGCTATGGCTACACCTTC.

This clone has just one count. This chain joins TRBV30 and TRBJ2-6; D gene unclear. Germline V gene data show CDR1 as GTSNPN and CDR2 as SVGIG (reference sequence). V lost 0 bases and J 0 bases, leaving 12 bases between the germline ends. This CDR3 has 17 amino acids. The CDR3 here is CAWSVQGDPSGANVLTF. CDR3 DNA sequence: TGTGCCTGGAGTGTACAAGGAGATCCCTCTGGGGCCAACGTCCTGACTTTC.

CDR3 in DNA: TGTGCCAGCAGCATAAGACAGGGGGGCAATGAGCAGTTCTTC. Translated: CASSIRQGGNEQFF. The rearrangement joins TRBV5-4 to TRBJ2-1; 9 bases fit TRBD1. The germline gives CDR1 SGHNT, CDR2 YYREEE (reference sequence). The CDR3 is 14 amino acids. J lost 6 bases, V lost 4 bases, and 5 bases had no gene match.

This clone was detected a few times. CDR3 DNA: TGTGCCAGCAGTTACTGGGTTAACTATGGCTACACCTTC. Translated, it gives CASSYWVNYGYTF. The chain is built from TRBV6-5 and TRBJ1-2; unclear D gene. This CDR3 is 13 amino acids long. Trimming removed 1 base at V and 1 base at J, with 4 bases between. Germline values: CDR1 MNHEY, CDR2 SVGAGI.

This clone was found once. The chain links TRBV7-8 to TRBJ2-4; D remains unclear. This CDR3 is 13 amino acids long. Germline CDR1 is SGHVS and CDR2 is FQNEAQ. V was trimmed by 0 bases and J by 7 bases, leaving 7 bases between them. The CDR3 loop reads CASSLAGSNIQYF. The CDR3, as DNA: TGTGCCAGCAGCTTAGCGGGATCCAACATTCAGTACTTC. The full variable domain, completed using reference TRBV7-8 and TRBJ2-4, is GAGVSQSPRYKVAKRGQDVALRCDPISGHVSLFWYQQALGQGPEFLTYFQNEAQLDKSGLPSDRFFAERPEGSVSTLKIQRTQQEDSAVYLCASSLAGSNIQYFGAGTRLSVL.

This chain connects TRBV7-9 to TRBJ2-1; 10 bases are shared with TRBD2. This CDR3 has 14 amino acids. Trimming took 4 bases from V and 9 from J; bases not matched to a gene: 6. The germline CDR1 and CDR2 sequences are SEHNR and FQNEAQ (reference sequence). CDR3 sequence reads: CASSSLAGVGEQFF. The CDR3 coding sequence is TGTGCCAGCAGCTCGCTAGCGGGAGTAGGTGAGCAGTTCTTC.

The rearrangement joins TRBV23-1 to TRBJ2-1; TRBD2 aligns across 8 bases. TRBV23-1 is an ORF, and what it does is uncertain. V gave up 0 bases and J gave up 6 bases; unmatched junction bases: 7. CDR3 length: 16 residues. For the CDR3, the DNA is TGCGCCAGCAGTCAATCGTCCCGGGAGGGCCCCAATGAGCAGTTCTTC. Translation gives CASSQSSREGPNEQFF.

This clone was detected a few times. This CDR3 reads CASSGSRVITEAFF. CDR3 DNA sequence: TGTGCCAGCAGTGGGAGCAGGGTGATCACTGAAGCTTTCTTT. The rearrangement joins TRBV28 to TRBJ1-1; tentative D call: TRBD1 (5 bases). The CDR3 spans 14 residues. In germline, CDR1 is MDHEN, CDR2 SYDVKM. V was clipped by 5 bases and J by 4 bases, with 14 bases between them.

J is TRBJ2-3 and V is TRBV5-4; D is uncertain. The CDR3 is made up of 14 amino acids. Germline loops: CDR1 SGHNT, CDR2 YYREEE (reference sequence). V shed 2 bases and J shed 3 bases, with 10 bases lying between them. CDR3 sequence reads: CASSFPLGTDTQYF. Here the CDR3 DNA reads TGTGCCAGCAGCTTCCCTCTCGGAACAGATACGCAGTATTTT.

In this sample, this clone turned up a few times. This sequence joins TRBV7-2 and TRBJ2-1, with 10 bases matching TRBD2. Germline V gene lookup returns CDR1 SGHTA and CDR2 FQGNSA. V was pared by 6 bases and J by 3 bases, with 8 bases of the junction left unmatched. The CDR3 sequence is 16 residues long. The CDR3 bases are TGTGCCAGCAGTTCCCGACGGACTAGCGGCTACAATGAGCAGTTCTTC. Protein product: CASSSRRTSGYNEQFF.

This clone was seen a few times. J is TRBJ2-5 and V is TRBV29-1, with D perhaps assigned TRBD1 or TRBD2 (6 bases each). Looked up from germline, CDR1 is SQVTM and CDR2 is ANQGSEA. Trimming removed 7 bases from V and 5 bases from J, with 20 bases in between. The length of the CDR3 is 14 residues. The CDR3 sequence is CSARARGPGETQYF. The CDR3 DNA is TGCAGCGCCCGGGCCCGGGGGCCAGGGGAGACCCAGTACTTC.

The chain employs TRBV7-9 and TRBJ1-4, with 7 bases that match TRBD1. Looked up from germline, CDR1 is SEHNR and CDR2 is FQNEAQ (reference sequence). The CDR3 loop spans 14 amino acids. The V and J ends lost 5 bases and 6 bases, in that order; junction bases with no gene match: 6. CDR3 region: CASSPGTAHEKLFF. The CDR3 region has the DNA TGTGCCAGCAGCCCCGGGACAGCCCATGAAAAACTGTTTTTT.

This clone was seen a handful of times. V is TRBV30 and J is TRBJ1-1; tentative D call: TRBD1 (6 bases). With 2 bases removed from V and 4 bases from J, the gap between germline ends came to 14 bases. Germline V gives CDR1 GTSNPN, CDR2 SVGIG (reference sequence). This CDR3 comprises 14 residues. In nucleotides, the CDR3 is TGTGCCTGGAGTTCTCCAGGACAGTTCACTGAAGCTTTCTTT. This gives the protein CAWSSPGQFTEAFF.

The chain joins TRBV11-2 to TRBJ2-5; the match to TRBD2 covers 12 bases. V shed 6 bases, J shed 2 bases, and the junction held 16 bases outside the gene matches. This CDR3 has 19 residues. CDR1 and CDR2 (germline): SGHAT, FQNNGV. The CDR3 sequence is CASRDLRRATSGRQETQYF. DNA of the CDR3: TGTGCCAGCAGAGACTTACGACGGGCGACTAGCGGGAGACAAGAGACCCAGTACTTC.

The V call is TRBV2, the J call TRBJ1-3; D gene uncertain. Germline V gene data show CDR1 as SNHLY and CDR2 as FYNNEI. The CDR3 covers 12 residues. The V end was cut by 8 bases, the J end by 0 bases, with 5 bases between. For the CDR3, the DNA is TGTGCCAGCGGTAACTCTGGAAACACCATATATTTT. It codes for CASGNSGNTIYF.

This chain uses TRBV28 with TRBJ2-7, with TRBD1 identical over 10 bases. J lost 7 bases, V lost 7 bases, and 7 bases had no gene match. The CDR3 is 13 amino acids. Germline CDR1 MDHEN, CDR2 SYDVKM. CDR3 DNA: TGTGCCAGCATTACCGGGACAGGGGAAGAGCAGTACTTC. This codes for CASITGTGEEQYF. Using reference TRBV28 and TRBJ2-7 for the parts outside the CDR3, the full variable domain is DVKVTQSSRYLVKRTGEKVFLECVQDMDHENMFWYRQDPGLGLRLIYFSYDVKMKEKGDIPEGYSVSREKKERFSLILESASTNQTSMYLCASITGTGEEQYFGPGTRLTVT.